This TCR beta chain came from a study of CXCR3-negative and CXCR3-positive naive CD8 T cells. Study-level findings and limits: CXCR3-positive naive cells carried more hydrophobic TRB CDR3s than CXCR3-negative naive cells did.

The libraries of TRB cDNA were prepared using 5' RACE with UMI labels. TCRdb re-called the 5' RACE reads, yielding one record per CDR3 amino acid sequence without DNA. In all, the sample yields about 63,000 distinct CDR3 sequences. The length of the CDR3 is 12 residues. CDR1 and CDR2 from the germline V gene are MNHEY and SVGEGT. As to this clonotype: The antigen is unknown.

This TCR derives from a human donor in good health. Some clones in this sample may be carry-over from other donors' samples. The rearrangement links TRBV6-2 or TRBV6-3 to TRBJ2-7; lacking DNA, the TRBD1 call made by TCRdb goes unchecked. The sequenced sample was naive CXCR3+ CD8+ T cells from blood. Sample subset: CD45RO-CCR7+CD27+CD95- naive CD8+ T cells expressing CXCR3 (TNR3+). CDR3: CVSSSPPGEQYF.